The following is a TCR beta chain sequence with its context. This entry comes from a study of cytomegalovirus exposure and HLA in healthy donors. Primers included in the PCR were 60 Vbeta and 13 Jbeta primers. The repertoire was sequenced with immunoSEQ multiplex PCR; TCRdb's copy has only in-frame clones and lacks some. Counted here are around 91,000 clones, approximately 84% occurring once; the ten biggest clones make up under 2.5%. The sequenced sample was PBMCs. The sequence was collected from a man between 18 and 35 years old in good health and CMV-seronegative.

The CDR3: CASTRQNMNTEAFF. DNA for the CDR3: TGTGCCAGCACTAGACAGAACATGAACACTGAAGCTTTCTTT. This rearrangement joins TRBV6-1 to TRBJ1-1, with D perhaps matching TRBD1 (5 bases). Trimming took off 7 bases at V and 0 bases at J, with 12 bases between the two ends. This CDR3 region has 14 residues. Germline lookup yields CDR1 MNHNS and CDR2 SASEGT.